Below are 24 T cell receptor beta chains sequenced from a single sample in a study of OX40 agonist ivuxolimab in advanced cancers. Using immunoSEQ multiplex PCR, the repertoire was profiled, and TCRdb retains in-frame clones only, with some absent. Of about 82,000 clones in the sample, roughly 88% were seen once. The material was CD4+ or CD8+ T cells sorted from blood, obtained in a trial of the OX40 agonist ivuxolimab. The receptors derive from an adult with an advanced solid tumor such as melanoma, head and neck, liver or kidney cancer.

The V and J genes are TRBV7-2 and TRBJ2-3, with TRBD2 matching 9 bases. V dropped 5 bases and J dropped 5; count of bases not matched to a gene: 8. The CDR3 is 15 amino acids. Looked up from germline, CDR1 is SGHTA and CDR2 is FQGNSA. This CDR3 is CASSPFGLAIDTQYF. Written as DNA, the CDR3 is TGTGCCAGCAGCCCATTTGGACTAGCGATAGATACGCAGTATTTT.

This rearrangement joins TRBV29-1 to TRBJ2-5; 8 bases agree with TRBD1. The germline gives CDR1 SQVTM, CDR2 ANQGSEA. The CDR3 extends over 15 amino acids. V was clipped by 1 base and J by 2 bases; unmatched bases: 6. The CDR3 DNA reads TGCAGCGTTGAAGGCGGACAGGGCCTACAAGAGACCCAGTACTTC. It yields the protein CSVEGGQGLQETQYF. Filled out from reference TRBV29-1 and TRBJ2-5, the complete variable domain reads SAVISQKPSRDICQRGTSLTIQCQVDSQVTMMFWYRQQPGQSLTLIATANQGSEATYESGFVIDKFPISRPNLTFSTLTVSNMSPEDSSIYLCSVEGGQGLQETQYFGPGTRLLVL.

This sequence joins TRBV6-6 and TRBJ2-1, with 8 bases matching TRBD1. From germline, CDR1 is MNHNY and CDR2 SVGAGI (reference sequence). V lost 2 bases and J lost 6; bases outside the gene matches: 6. The CDR3 is made up of 15 amino acids. Here the CDR3 reads CASSYRTGLRNEQFF. The CDR3 nucleotides read TGTGCCAGCAGTTACAGGACAGGGCTACGCAATGAGCAGTTCTTC.

The chain combines TRBV19 with TRBJ2-3; 16 bases match TRBD2. Germline CDR1 and CDR2: LNHDA and SQIVND (reference sequence). This CDR3 contains 14 residues. With 10 bases clipped from V and 5 bases from J, the junction kept 3 bases outside the gene matches. In nucleotides, the CDR3 is TGTGCCACCGGGACTAGCGGGAGGGGAGATACGCAGTATTTT. As protein: CATGTSGRGDTQYF.

The chain couples TRBV5-4 to TRBJ1-2, with a possible D match to TRBD1 (6 bases). Trimming left V 0 bases short and J 5 bases short, with 11 bases between. Germline assignment: CDR1 SGHNT and CDR2 YYREEE (reference sequence). This CDR3 is 14 amino acids long. The DNA for the CDR3 is TGTGCCAGCAGCTTGGAACAGGGATGGTATGGCTACACCTTC. Its protein is CASSLEQGWYGYTF.

This clone showed up just once. The J gene is TRBJ2-1, the V gene TRBV12-5; TRBD1 aligns across 8 bases. Looked up from germline, CDR1 is LGHNT and CDR2 is FRNRAP. Germline trimming cut 1 base from V and 8 bases from J; bases unmatched to any gene: 7. This CDR3 comprises 15 residues. The DNA for the CDR3 is TGTGCTAGTGGTTTGGGCTGGACAGGGAATCATGAGCAGTTCTTC. Protein sequence: CASGLGWTGNHEQFF.

The genes are TRBV28 and TRBJ2-3, with 7 bases lining up with TRBD2. The V gene's germline CDR1 is MDHEN and CDR2 SYDVKM. The V gene end was trimmed by 7 bases and the J gene end by 4 bases; junction bases not matched to a gene: 11. There are 15 residues in the CDR3. This chain's CDR3 is CASIQVGGSPDTQYF. The DNA for the CDR3 is TGTGCCAGCATCCAAGTAGGCGGGAGCCCAGATACGCAGTATTTT.

The gene calls are TRBV21-1 and TRBJ2-7. TRBV21-1 is recorded as a pseudogene. The CDR3 covers 16 residues. CDR3 nucleotide sequence: TGTGCCAGCAGCACTAAGAACCGGGACCGCTACTACGAGCAGTACTTC. It translates to CASSTKNRDRYYEQYF.

V and J are TRBV9 and TRBJ2-7, with 7 bases aligning to TRBD2. CDR1 is SGDLS and CDR2 is YYNGEE in the germline V gene. The CDR3 spans 14 residues. J lost 3 bases, V lost 2 bases, and 5 bases had no gene match. The CDR3 spells CASSVTSEHYEQYF. The CDR3 DNA reads TGTGCCAGCAGCGTTACTAGCGAACACTACGAGCAGTACTTC.

The J gene is TRBJ1-5, the V gene TRBV5-4, with no clear D. The CDR3 length is 14 residues. The germline CDR1 and CDR2 sequences are SGHNT and YYREEE (reference sequence). The germline V and J ends were trimmed by 4 bases and 5 bases, with 13 bases remaining between them. CDR3 nucleotides: TGTGCCAGCAGCACCGGGGTAGCGGATCAGCCCCAGCATTTT. This translates into CASSTGVADQPQHF.

This rearrangement joins TRBV18 to TRBJ2-7; no definite D call. Trimming took 3 bases from V and 0 from J, leaving 9 bases between them. The CDR3 runs to 14 residues. Germline V gene data show CDR1 as KGHSH and CDR2 as LQKENI. As DNA, the CDR3 is TGTGCCAGCTCACCCGTCGGAAGCTCCTACGAGCAGTACTTC. It specifies CASSPVGSSYEQYF. Full variable domain (remainder filled in from reference TRBV18 and TRBJ2-7): NAGVMQNPRHLVRRRGQEARLRCSPMKGHSHVYWYRQLPEEGLKFMVYLQKENIIDESGMPKERFSAEFPKEGPSILRIQQVVRGDSAAYFCASSPVGSSYEQYFGPGTRLTVT.

This clone has just a few counts. The chain combines TRBV7-3 with TRBJ1-1; D is possibly TRBD1 (5 bases). This CDR3 has 13 amino acids. Per the germline V gene, CDR1 is SGHTA and CDR2 is FQGTGA. The germline V and J ends were trimmed by 5 bases and 0 bases, with 7 bases remaining between them. CDR3 coding DNA: TGTGCCAGCAGCGAGACAGTGAACACTGAAGCTTTCTTT. Its protein product is CASSETVNTEAFF.

The chain links TRBV5-1 to TRBJ2-1; 7 positions match TRBD2. The germline gives CDR1 SGHRS, CDR2 YFSETQ. The V gene end was trimmed by 1 base and the J gene end by 0 bases; junction bases not matched to a gene: 4. The CDR3 is 16 amino acids. The CDR3 nucleotides read TGCGCCAGCAGCTTGAGCGGGGCAAGCTCCTACAATGAGCAGTTCTTC. Translation: CASSLSGASSYNEQFF.

The chain links TRBV6-6 to TRBJ1-4, with 8 nucleotides matching TRBD1. The germline V gene encodes CDR1 MNHNY and CDR2 SVGAGI (reference sequence). There are 16 residues in the CDR3. J gave up 7 bases and V 2 bases, and 9 bases lay outside the gene matches. DNA of the CDR3: TGTGCCAGCAGTTACACCGGACAGGGCAGGGGTGAAAAACTGTTTTTT. Its translation is CASSYTGQGRGEKLFF.

The V call is TRBV28, the J call TRBJ1-3, with 7 bases fitting TRBD1. The CDR3 has 16 amino acids. The germline V gene encodes CDR1 MDHEN and CDR2 SYDVKM. V gave up 4 bases and J gave up 0 bases; unmatched junction bases: 6. This CDR3 is CASSSHSGGSGNTIYF. The CDR3 DNA follows: TGTGCCAGCAGTTCTCACTCAGGGGGCTCTGGAAACACCATATATTTT.

The chain carries TRBV7-2 and TRBJ2-7; no definite D call. Trimming shortened V by 4 bases and J by 2 bases, and 12 bases separated the two germline ends. The CDR3 consists of 14 residues. Germline CDR1 reads SGHTA; CDR2 reads FQGNSA. CDR3 protein: CASSYNLGTYEQYF. The CDR3 DNA follows: TGTGCCAGCAGCTACAATCTTGGAACCTACGAGCAGTACTTC. Using reference TRBV7-2 and TRBJ2-7 for the parts outside the CDR3, the full variable domain is GAGVSQSPSNKVTEKGKDVELRCDPISGHTALYWYRQSLGQGLEFLIYFQGNSAPDKSGLPSDRFSAERTGGSVSTLTIQRTQQEDSAVYLCASSYNLGTYEQYFGPGTRLTVT.

This chain connects TRBV6-5 to TRBJ2-1, with unresolved D. V lost 5 bases and J lost 5, with 4 bases in between. From germline, CDR1 is MNHEY and CDR2 SVGAGI. The CDR3 sequence is 11 residues long. CDR3: CASSQDNEQFF. The CDR3 DNA follows: TGTGCCAGCAGTCAGGACAATGAGCAGTTCTTC.

The chain combines TRBV19 with TRBJ1-1, with TRBD1 matching 11 bases. The CDR3 is 19 amino acids. The germline gives CDR1 LNHDA, CDR2 SQIVND (reference sequence). The V segment lost 5 bases and the J segment 1 base; nucleotides outside the gene matches: 15. CDR3 bases: TGTGCCAGTAGTTTCGGGACAGGGGGTTATGTAGCTCAGAACACTGAAGCTTTCTTT. This sequence encodes CASSFGTGGYVAQNTEAFF.

The sample holds one count of this clone. The J gene is TRBJ2-1, the V gene TRBV18; 9 bases agree with TRBD2. The germline CDR1 and CDR2 sequences are KGHSH and LQKENI. Trimming took 5 bases from V and 9 from J; bases not matched to a gene: 11. This CDR3 comprises 15 residues. Here the CDR3 reads CASSGTSRNSFEQFF. In nucleotides, the CDR3 is TGTGCCAGCTCAGGGACTAGCCGAAACTCCTTTGAGCAGTTCTTC. Full variable domain (outside the CDR3, taken from reference TRBV18 and TRBJ2-1): NAGVMQNPRHLVRRRGQEARLRCSPMKGHSHVYWYRQLPEEGLKFMVYLQKENIIDESGMPKERFSAEFPKEGPSILRIQQVVRGDSAAYFCASSGTSRNSFEQFFGPGTRLTVL.

The CDR3 sequence is CASSLSGANEQFF. Written as DNA, the CDR3 is TGTGCCAGCAGCTTAAGCGGGGCCAATGAGCAGTTCTTC. This chain connects TRBV7-9 to TRBJ2-1; 7 nucleotides match TRBD2. The length of the CDR3 is 13 residues. The germline V gene has CDR1 SEHNR and CDR2 FQNEAQ (reference sequence). Unmatched junction bases numbered 1, after V lost 2 bases and J lost 6 bases.

The V gene is TRBV7-9, the J gene TRBJ1-2; 7 bases map to TRBD1. The CDR3 has 13 amino acids. J lost 3 bases, V lost 5 bases, and 3 bases had no gene match. Germline lookup yields CDR1 SEHNR and CDR2 FQNEAQ (reference sequence). The chain's CDR3 is CASSLQGHYGYTF. The CDR3 nucleotides are TGTGCCAGCAGCCTACAGGGGCACTATGGCTACACCTTC.

The DNA for the CDR3 is TGTGCCAGCAGCTTGACCCGGGTGGGGGGCACTGAAGCTTTCTTT. Translation: CASSLTRVGGTEAFF. The J gene is TRBJ1-1, the V gene TRBV7-8, with D perhaps TRBD1 (5 bases). The length of the CDR3 is 15 residues. Trimming took 3 bases from V and 4 from J, leaving 15 bases between them. Germline CDR1 is SGHVS and CDR2 is FQNEAQ.

V is TRBV29-1 and J is TRBJ1-2; D is ambiguous. With 1 base removed from V and 2 bases from J, the gap between germline ends came to 8 bases. CDR1 and CDR2 (germline): SQVTM, ANQGSEA. The CDR3 runs 13 residues. The DNA for the CDR3 is TGCAGCGTTGAAGGGCAGCGAAACTATGGCTACACCTTC. Amino acids: CSVEGQRNYGYTF.

The gene calls are TRBV11-3 and TRBJ1-5, with D possibly being TRBD1 (5 bases). This CDR3 has 13 amino acids. Trimming pared 3 bases from V and 4 bases from J, leaving 7 bases between. Germline CDR1 SGHNT, CDR2 YENEEA. The CDR3 sequence: CASSLGENQPQHF. In nucleotides, the CDR3 is TGTGCCAGCAGCTTGGGGGAGAATCAGCCCCAGCATTTT.